The 25 T cell receptor beta chains in this list originate from one sample, sequenced in a study of cytomegalovirus exposure and HLA in healthy donors. TCRdb keeps only in-frame clones here, not all; method: immunoSEQ multiplex PCR. The table shows about 150,000 clones, with roughly 84% occurring only once. Sequencing was carried out using PBMCs. The receptor source for this set is a human donor in good health.

The chain is built from TRBV23-1 and TRBJ1-6; possible D gene TRBD1, 5 bases. TRBV23-1 is an ORF; its function is uncertain. V shed 0 bases and J shed 18 bases, with 12 bases lying between them. The CDR3 loop spans 12 amino acids. CDR3 coding DNA: TGCGCCAGCAGTCAATCCGGGGGAGAAGCCCACTTT. Translation: CASSQSGGEAHF.

This sequence joins TRBV2 and TRBJ1-4, with 7 bases lining up with TRBD1. The junction had 10 bases not matched to a gene; V was cut back by 8 bases and J by 4 bases. The CDR3 totals 15 residues. CDR1 is SNHLY and CDR2 is FYNNEI in the germline V gene. For the CDR3, the DNA is TGTGCCAGCCACCGGGAGGGGGCGGGTAATGAAAAACTGTTTTTT. Its translation: CASHREGAGNEKLFF.

V gene TRBV2 combines with J gene TRBJ2-5; D call uncertain. The CDR3 consists of 14 residues. V lost 7 bases and J 1 base, leaving 13 bases between the germline ends. Germline assignment: CDR1 SNHLY and CDR2 FYNNEI. CDR3 sequence reads: CASMVSGSQETQYF. CDR3 bases: TGTGCCAGCATGGTATCGGGTTCCCAAGAGACCCAGTACTTC. Looking up the rest from reference TRBV2 and TRBJ2-5 gives the full variable domain: EPEVTQTPSHQVTQMGQEVILRCVPISNHLYFYWYRQILGQKVEFLVSFYNNEISEKSEIFDDQFSVERPDGSNFTLKIRSTKLEDSAMYFCASMVSGSQETQYFGPGTRLLVL.

This clone was picked up one time. J is TRBJ2-7 and V is TRBV27, with D perhaps matching TRBD2 (5 bases). Germline loops: CDR1 MNHEY, CDR2 SMNVEV (reference sequence). With 5 bases removed from V and 4 bases from J, the gap between germline ends came to 12 bases. This CDR3 is built from 13 residues. The CDR3 DNA reads TGTGCCAGCAGTCTCGGACCGGGGTACGAGCAGTACTTC. It yields the protein CASSLGPGYEQYF.

The chain joins TRBV19 to TRBJ2-7, with 9 bases lining up with TRBD2. The CDR3 has 24 residues. V was clipped by 6 bases and J by 2 bases; unmatched bases: 35. Germline V gene data show CDR1 as LNHDA and CDR2 as SQIVND (reference sequence). CDR3 loop: CASSLSPWTAPGLARTPRTYEQYF. Here the CDR3 DNA reads TGTGCCAGTAGCCTCTCGCCTTGGACAGCCCCGGGACTAGCCAGAACACCGCGGACCTACGAGCAGTACTTC.

The gene calls are TRBV4-3 and TRBJ1-2; TRBD1 agrees at 11 bases. V shed 4 bases, J shed 7 bases, and the junction held 5 bases outside the gene matches. Germline assignment: CDR1 LGHNA and CDR2 YSLEER. The CDR3 consists of 14 residues. The DNA of the CDR3 is TGCGCCAGCAGCCCGGACAGGGGGCCGGGTGGCTACACCTTC. Translation: CASSPDRGPGGYTF.

The V and J genes are TRBV29-1 and TRBJ2-4; a possible D gene is TRBD2 (7 bases). The CDR3 loop spans 17 amino acids. Per the germline V gene, CDR1 is SQVTM and CDR2 is ANQGSEA. V was pared by 6 bases and J by 0 bases, with 21 bases between. CDR3 residues: CSVVDSRGRGAKNIQYF. The CDR3 DNA reads as TGCAGCGTCGTAGATTCGAGGGGGAGGGGAGCCAAAAACATTCAGTACTTC.

This clone was recorded at least ten times. The chain carries TRBV7-3 and TRBJ1-2; tentative D call: TRBD1 (6 bases). Germline CDR1 SGHTA, CDR2 FQGTGA. V lost 6 bases and J 7 bases, leaving 12 bases between the germline ends. The CDR3 extends over 12 amino acids. The CDR3 sequence: CASREQGCGYTF. The CDR3 nucleotides are TGTGCCAGCAGGGAACAGGGATGTGGCTACACCTTC.

This rearrangement joins TRBV14 to TRBJ2-7, with 11 bases matching TRBD2. The V and J ends lost 4 bases and 2 bases, in that order; junction bases with no gene match: 4. The CDR3 runs to 15 residues. Per germline, CDR1 SGHDN and CDR2 FVKESK. The CDR3 DNA reads TGTGCCAGCAGCCCCTATAGCGGGGGGGCCTACGAGCAGTACTTC. Encoded protein: CASSPYSGGAYEQYF. Complete variable domain (other parts from reference TRBV14 and TRBJ2-7): EAGVTQFPSHSVIEKGQTVTLRCDPISGHDNLYWYRRVMGKEIKFLLHFVKESKQDESGMPNNRFLAERTGGTYSTLKVQPAELEDSGVYFCASSPYSGGAYEQYFGPGTRLTVT.

The J gene is TRBJ2-7, the V gene TRBV21-1; no check of the table's D call, TRBD1, against the DNA was made. TRBV21-1 is tagged as a pseudogene. This CDR3 has 13 residues. The CDR3 protein is CASSRQGESGQYF. The CDR3 DNA is TGTGCCAGCAGCAGACAGGGGGAAAGTGGGCAGTACTTC.

The rearrangement links TRBV2 to TRBJ1-1, with a weak D call TRBD1 (6 bases). Germline V gene sequence: CDR1 SNHLY, CDR2 FYNNEI. V lost 5 bases and J 4 bases, leaving 20 bases between the germline ends. CDR3 length equals 16 residues. DNA for the CDR3: TGTGCCAGCAGTCCCCGTCCCGACAGGTTGGGCACTGAAGCTTTCTTT. Its protein product is CASSPRPDRLGTEAFF.

The rearrangement joins TRBV20-1 to TRBJ2-5, with D possibly being TRBD2 (5 bases). The ends were cut back, 6 bases at V and 4 bases at J, with 9 bases in the middle. The CDR3 is 11 residues long. Germline V gives CDR1 DFQATT, CDR2 SNEGSKA (reference sequence). This CDR3 reads CSANGIETQYF. The CDR3 DNA reads TGCAGTGCGAACGGGATAGAGACCCAGTACTTC.

The V and J genes are TRBV29-1 and TRBJ1-1, with D unresolved. The CDR3 contains 10 residues. CDR1 and CDR2 from the germline V gene are SQVTM and ANQGSEA. V dropped 7 bases and J dropped 4 bases, with 7 bases sitting between them. CDR3 in amino acids: CSGSGTEAFF. The DNA for the CDR3 is TGCAGCGGTAGTGGCACTGAAGCTTTCTTT.

This chain uses TRBV25-1 with TRBJ1-1, with TRBD1 matching 9 bases. The CDR3 runs 16 residues. CDR1 is MGHDK, CDR2 SYGVNS, per germline. With V trimmed by 4 bases and J by 0 bases, 6 bases remained unmatched. The DNA of the CDR3 is TGTGCCAGCAGTGTCACCGGGACAGGGCTGAACACTGAAGCTTTCTTT. As protein: CASSVTGTGLNTEAFF.

The V and J genes are TRBV4-1 and TRBJ2-7; a weak D match, TRBD1 (6 bases). V was clipped by 1 base and J by 4 bases, with 11 bases between them. This CDR3 region has 14 residues. In germline, CDR1 is MGHRA, CDR2 YSYEKL. CDR3 nucleotide sequence: TGCGCCAGCAGCCAAGGCGATAGGGGGTACGAGCAGTACTTC. Residues: CASSQGDRGYEQYF.

The chain joins TRBV6-1 to TRBJ2-6; TRBD1 aligns across 8 bases. V gave up 5 bases and J gave up 11 bases; unmatched junction bases: 11. The CDR3 extends over 15 amino acids. The germline CDR1 and CDR2 sequences are MNHNS and SASEGT. CDR3 coding DNA: TGTGCCAGCAGTTTAGAGGGGGACAGGATCGACGTCCTGACTTTC. Translated, it gives CASSLEGDRIDVLTF.

V usage is TRBV19 and J usage is TRBJ2-7; 8 bases match TRBD1. Germline trimming cut 6 bases from V and 3 bases from J; bases unmatched to any gene: 4. Germline V gene lookup returns CDR1 LNHDA and CDR2 SQIVND (reference sequence). The CDR3 is made up of 13 amino acids. The CDR3: CASSKQGGYEQYF. The CDR3 bases are TGTGCCAGTAGCAAACAGGGGGGCTACGAGCAGTACTTC.

The rearrangement joins TRBV30 to TRBJ2-7; 8 bases fit TRBD1. The CDR3 covers 15 residues. The V gene end was trimmed by 2 bases and the J gene end by 3 bases; junction bases not matched to a gene: 9. Germline V CDR1 and CDR2: GTSNPN, SVGIG (reference sequence). CDR3 in DNA: TGTGCCTGGAGTAGAGGACAGGGTGTTGTCTACGAGCAGTACTTC. Amino acids: CAWSRGQGVVYEQYF. The whole variable domain, filled in from reference TRBV30 and TRBJ2-7, reads SQTIHQWPATLVQPVGSPLSLECTVEGTSNPNLYWYRQAAGRGLQLLFYSVGIGQISSEVPQNLSASRPQDRQFILSSKKLLLSDSGFYLCAWSRGQGVVYEQYFGPGTRLTVT.

This chain uses TRBV19 with TRBJ2-1; the D is unclear. Trimming stripped 3 bases from V and 0 bases from J, with 9 bases between. CDR3 length: 15 amino acids. Germline assignment: CDR1 LNHDA and CDR2 SQIVND (reference sequence). The CDR3 spells CASSMRHTSYNEQFF. In DNA form, the CDR3 reads TGTGCCAGTAGTATGCGGCACACCTCCTACAATGAGCAGTTCTTC.

V and J are TRBV5-6 and TRBJ2-3; 8 bases map to TRBD2. This CDR3 spans 15 amino acids. Losses at the gene ends were 3 bases for V and 3 bases for J; bases not matched to a gene: 6. Germline V lookup: CDR1 SGHDT, CDR2 YYEEEE. CDR3 region: CASSSLAGRTDTQYF. The CDR3 nucleotides are TGTGCCAGCAGCTCTCTAGCGGGTCGGACAGATACGCAGTATTTT.

The chain couples TRBV7-2 to TRBJ1-4, with D tentatively TRBD1 (6 bases). This CDR3 contains 12 residues. Trimming removed 6 bases from V and 6 bases from J, with 8 bases in between. The V gene's germline CDR1 is SGHTA and CDR2 FQGNSA. CDR3 amino acids: CASSWTDEKLFF. The CDR3 bases are TGTGCCAGCAGTTGGACAGATGAAAAACTGTTTTTT.

This chain uses TRBV28 with TRBJ2-4; D perhaps matches TRBD1 (6 bases). Deletions cut 3 bases from V and 3 bases from J, with 15 bases between. This CDR3 comprises 16 residues. The germline V gene has CDR1 MDHEN and CDR2 SYDVKM. CDR3 in DNA: TGTGCCAGCAGTTTTCCCGGGCCAGGGGTCAAAAACATTCAGTACTTC. As protein: CASSFPGPGVKNIQYF.

This clone is a singleton in its sample. This chain uses TRBV2 with TRBJ2-6; TRBD1 agrees at 9 bases. Germline V gene sequence: CDR1 SNHLY, CDR2 FYNNEI. This CDR3 has 18 amino acids. V was pared by 7 bases and J by 0 bases, with 10 bases of the junction left unmatched. The CDR3 DNA sequence: TGTGCCAGCATCCTAGGGGGACAGGGAAGCTCTGGGGCCAACGTCCTGACTTTC. Translated: CASILGGQGSSGANVLTF. Drawing the rest from reference TRBV2 and TRBJ2-6, the complete variable domain is EPEVTQTPSHQVTQMGQEVILRCVPISNHLYFYWYRQILGQKVEFLVSFYNNEISEKSEIFDDQFSVERPDGSNFTLKIRSTKLEDSAMYFCASILGGQGSSGANVLTFGAGSRLTVL.

The V and J genes are TRBV15 and TRBJ2-7; D gene unclear. CDR1 and CDR2 from the germline V gene are LNHNV and YYDKDF (reference sequence). This CDR3 has 13 amino acids. V gave up 1 base and J gave up 3 bases, with 7 bases separating them. For the CDR3, the DNA is TGTGCCACCAGCAGAGGACTCTACTACGAGCAGTACTTC. Residues: CATSRGLYYEQYF.

J is TRBJ2-5 and V is TRBV13, with D possibly TRBD1 on 5 matching bases. The CDR3 loop spans 15 amino acids. Germline-derived CDR1 and CDR2 are PRHDT and FYEKMQ (reference sequence). The germline V and J ends were trimmed by 5 bases and 5 bases, with 18 bases remaining between them. CDR3 nucleotide sequence: TGTGCCAGCAGCGTCCTTAGGGGTTCTTCGGAGACCCAGTACTTC. This sequence encodes CASSVLRGSSETQYF.